A single T cell receptor beta chain is shown here with its context. As yet, its antigen is unknown. Losses at the gene ends were 8 bases for V and 2 bases for J; bases not matched to a gene: 2. This CDR3 has 12 residues. CDR1 and CDR2 (germline): KGHSH, LQKENI. This sample is part of a study of shared clonotypes between healthy human individuals. Study in general: There were three CD4 naive, three CD4 memory, two CD8 naive and one CD8 memory plates per donor.

The table came from immunoSEQ multiplex PCR; TCRdb's copy has only in-frame clones and leaves some out. The table includes nearly 1 million clones, 60% to 85% detected once. Whole-study results and caveats: Naive CD4 clonotypes overlapped across several donors at approximately 5%. Some clonotypes were shared by all four sorted-subset donors, while others were not shared. The non-shared ones had lower generation probabilities than the shared ones.

Sequencing was done on a sample of memory CD4+ T cells sorted from blood. Subset indicated: CD45RA-negative fraction. This clonotype was sampled from a man aged 18 to 30 in good health. The chain employs TRBV18 and TRBJ2-5; 7 nucleotides line up with TRBD1. The CDR3: CASRQGQETQYF. The CDR3 coding sequence is TGTGCCAGCCGACAGGGTCAAGAGACCCAGTACTTC.